This T cell receptor beta chain was documented in a study of blood T cell repertoires in COVID-19. Repertoires were generated with immunoSEQ multiplex PCR, while TCRdb's copy carries only in-frame clones and drops some. The data show about 380,000 clones, about 90% seen once. CDR1 and CDR2 (germline): MNHEY, SMNVEV (reference sequence). This CDR3 has 17 amino acids. V lost 0 bases to trimming and J lost 6 bases; unmatched junction nucleotides: 5. The sequence derives from a middle-aged man with acute or convalescent COVID-19. V is TRBV27 and J is TRBJ2-2; the match to TRBD1 covers 12 bases. Sequenced: peripheral blood. The CDR3 is CASSLSMGTGGSGELFF. The CDR3 coding sequence is TGTGCCAGCAGTTTATCGATGGGGACAGGGGGCTCCGGGGAGCTGTTTTTT.